This entry lists 17 T cell receptor beta chains sequenced from one sample in a study of OX40 agonist ivuxolimab in advanced cancers. Produced via immunoSEQ multiplex PCR; TCRdb's table is partial and in-frame only. The profile shows 77,000 or so clones, about 93% of them singletons. This specimen was CD4+ or CD8+ T cells sorted from blood, taken in a trial of the OX40 agonist ivuxolimab. All receptors come from an adult with an advanced solid tumor such as melanoma, head and neck, liver or kidney cancer.

The V and J genes are TRBV6-1 and TRBJ2-7; D unresolved. Trimming took 7 bases from V and 2 from J, leaving 18 bases between them. The CDR3 has 15 residues. CDR1 is MNHNS, CDR2 SASEGT, per germline. CDR3 sequence reads: CASNYQAVLPYEQYF. The CDR3 bases are TGTGCCAGCAACTATCAGGCAGTTCTTCCCTACGAGCAGTACTTC.

This chain links TRBV27 with TRBJ2-2; 10 nucleotides agree with TRBD2. V was clipped by 0 bases and J by 5 bases; unmatched bases: 9. Germline V gives CDR1 MNHEY, CDR2 SMNVEV (reference sequence). CDR3 length: 18 amino acids. The CDR3 is CASSLSVEIAGGTGELFF. For the CDR3, the DNA is TGTGCCAGCAGTTTATCCGTTGAGATAGCGGGAGGTACCGGGGAGCTGTTTTTT.

The chain carries TRBV4-3 and TRBJ2-3; D unresolved. V dropped 0 bases and J dropped 0 bases, with 16 bases sitting between them. The CDR3 covers 18 residues. Germline V gives CDR1 LGHNA, CDR2 YSLEER. This chain's CDR3 is CASSQDRRLIGSTDTQYF. In nucleotides, the CDR3 is TGCGCCAGCAGCCAAGATCGTAGGTTGATAGGAAGCACAGATACGCAGTATTTT.

The chain couples TRBV27 to TRBJ2-7; 7 bases are shared with TRBD2. CDR3 length: 15 amino acids. Germline values: CDR1 MNHEY, CDR2 SMNVEV (reference sequence). J was trimmed by 1 base and V by 3 bases; bases with no gene match: 6. The CDR3 is CASSFVAGGSYEQYF. DNA for the CDR3: TGTGCCAGCAGTTTCGTAGCGGGCGGATCCTACGAGCAGTACTTC.

The V gene is TRBV19, the J gene TRBJ2-5; either TRBD1 or TRBD2 may fit D (5 bases each). From germline, CDR1 is LNHDA and CDR2 SQIVND (reference sequence). CDR3 length: 16 residues. V lost 3 bases to trimming and J lost 1 base, with 15 bases between them. This chain's CDR3 is CASSIPTAGTQETQYF. The CDR3 DNA follows: TGTGCCAGTAGTATTCCTACAGCCGGGACCCAAGAGACCCAGTACTTC.

This clone appeared once. The chain combines TRBV5-7 with TRBJ2-5; 7 bases are a match to TRBD1. TRBV5-7 is an ORF, and what it does is uncertain. V shed 5 bases, J shed 1 base, and the junction held 11 bases outside the gene matches. The CDR3 is 16 residues long. The DNA for the CDR3 is TGTGCCAGCAGTTCCCCCCCAGGGGGATTCCAAGAGACCCAGTACTTC. Translating gives CASSSPPGGFQETQYF.

This chain joins TRBV7-2 and TRBJ2-7, with TRBD2 matching over 7 bases. With V trimmed by 6 bases and J by 5 bases, 7 bases remained unmatched. The CDR3 runs 13 residues. From germline, CDR1 is SGHTA and CDR2 FQGNSA. The CDR3 sequence is CASSGGGVHEQYF. CDR3 DNA: TGTGCCAGCAGTGGGGGAGGGGTCCACGAGCAGTACTTC.

This clone showed up just once. The chain couples TRBV28 to TRBJ2-3, with TRBD2 as a possible D gene (5 bases). CDR3 length: 11 amino acids. Germline V gene sequence: CDR1 MDHEN, CDR2 SYDVKM. V was clipped by 5 bases and J by 5 bases, with 5 bases between them. The CDR3 spells CASSEGDTQYF. Here the CDR3 DNA reads TGTGCCAGCAGTGAGGGAGATACGCAGTATTTT.

This sequence joins TRBV29-1 and TRBJ2-7, with D perhaps matching TRBD2 (6 bases). V was clipped by 1 base and J by 2 bases, with 12 bases between them. This CDR3 is 14 amino acids long. In germline, CDR1 is SQVTM, CDR2 ANQGSEA. CDR3 sequence: CSVEAGLQPYEQYF. CDR3 nucleotides: TGCAGCGTTGAAGCGGGACTTCAACCCTACGAGCAGTACTTC.

This clone came up once. The chain has TRBV19 and TRBJ2-3, with a tentative D call TRBD2 (6 bases). Between the trimmed V and J ends, which lost 0 bases and 0 bases, there was a span of 13 bases. This CDR3 is built from 17 residues. The germline V gene has CDR1 LNHDA and CDR2 SQIVND (reference sequence). The CDR3 DNA reads TGTGCCAGTAGTATAGATCGAGACGGGGGTAGCACAGATACGCAGTATTTT. It is translated as CASSIDRDGGSTDTQYF.

The CDR3 spells CASSEATGAYEQYF. For the CDR3, the DNA is TGTGCCAGCAGTGAAGCGACAGGGGCCTACGAGCAGTACTTC. This chain joins TRBV2 and TRBJ2-7, with 8 bases identical to TRBD1. The CDR3 runs to 14 residues. J was trimmed by 2 bases and V by 0 bases; bases with no gene match: 0. CDR1 SNHLY and CDR2 FYNNEI come from the germline V gene. Based on the CDR3 plus reference TRBV2 and TRBJ2-7, the full variable domain is EPEVTQTPSHQVTQMGQEVILRCVPISNHLYFYWYRQILGQKVEFLVSFYNNEISEKSEIFDDQFSVERPDGSNFTLKIRSTKLEDSAMYFCASSEATGAYEQYFGPGTRLTVT.

The V and J genes are TRBV7-3 and TRBJ2-1; 8 nucleotides match TRBD2. The length of the CDR3 is 16 residues. Trimming cost V 0 bases and J 6 bases; bases outside gene matches: 7. Germline V gives CDR1 SGHTA, CDR2 FQGTGA. In nucleotides, the CDR3 is TGTGCCAGCAGCTTAACCCCGGGACTAGTCTCCAATGAGCAGTTCTTC. This translates into CASSLTPGLVSNEQFF.

The V call is TRBV15, the J call TRBJ2-1; 7 nucleotides agree with TRBD1. CDR1 and CDR2 (germline): LNHNV, YYDKDF (reference sequence). This CDR3 spans 15 amino acids. Trimming removed 8 bases from V and 2 bases from J; junction bases left unmatched: 9. CDR3: CATAARTGPYNEQFF. As DNA, the CDR3 is TGTGCCACCGCCGCCCGGACAGGTCCCTACAATGAGCAGTTCTTC.

In this sample, this clone turned up once. V is TRBV27 and J is TRBJ2-7, with D perhaps matching TRBD1 or TRBD2 (5 bases each). The CDR3 runs 14 residues. The ends were cut back, 7 bases at V and 1 base at J, with 14 bases in the middle. Per germline, CDR1 MNHEY and CDR2 SMNVEV (reference sequence). DNA of the CDR3: TGTGCCAGCACCCCATCCTGGGGGTCCTACGAGCAGTACTTC. This translates into CASTPSWGSYEQYF.

Concerning this clone: The junction and the germline gene differ at one end; a read error may be behind it. The chain couples TRBV7-7 to TRBJ2-2; the D is unclear. The CDR3 is made up of 13 amino acids. Germline CDR1 and CDR2: SSHAT and FNYEAQ (reference sequence). DNA for the CDR3: TGTGCTAGCAGCTTAGAGGCCACCGGGGAGCTGTTTTTT. The encoded protein is CASSLEATGELFF.

The V and J genes are TRBV29-1 and TRBJ1-2; no firm D call. The CDR3 totals 11 residues. The V gene's germline CDR1 is SQVTM and CDR2 ANQGSEA. Trimming removed 6 bases at V and 0 bases at J, with 5 bases between. This CDR3 is CSVGTNYGYTF. In DNA, the CDR3 is TGCAGCGTGGGCACTAACTATGGCTACACCTTC.

The chain uses TRBV27 and TRBJ1-5; TRBD1 matches at 11 bases. The CDR3 consists of 20 residues. V lost 2 bases and J lost 1; bases outside the gene matches: 13. The germline V gene encodes CDR1 MNHEY and CDR2 SMNVEV (reference sequence). Here the CDR3 DNA reads TGTGCCAGCAGTTTAGGGCGGACAGGGGGCGCGACCAGGAGCAATCAGCCCCAGCATTTT. Translation gives CASSLGRTGGATRSNQPQHF.